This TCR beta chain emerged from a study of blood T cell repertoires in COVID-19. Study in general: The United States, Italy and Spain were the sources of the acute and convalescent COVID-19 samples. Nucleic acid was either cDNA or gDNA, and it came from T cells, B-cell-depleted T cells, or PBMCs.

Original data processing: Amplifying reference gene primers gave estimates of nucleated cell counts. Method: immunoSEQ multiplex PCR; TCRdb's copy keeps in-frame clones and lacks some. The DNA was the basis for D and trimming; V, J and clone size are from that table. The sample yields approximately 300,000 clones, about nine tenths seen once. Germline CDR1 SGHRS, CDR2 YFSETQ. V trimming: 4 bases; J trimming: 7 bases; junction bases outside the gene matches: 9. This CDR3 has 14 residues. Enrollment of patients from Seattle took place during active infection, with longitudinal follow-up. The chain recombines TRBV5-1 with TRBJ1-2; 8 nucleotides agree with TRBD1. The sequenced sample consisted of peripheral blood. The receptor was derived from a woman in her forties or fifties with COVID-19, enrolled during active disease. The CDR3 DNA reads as TGCGCCAGCAGCCTAATGACAGGGGAGGGTGGCTACACCTTC. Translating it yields CASSLMTGEGGYTF.